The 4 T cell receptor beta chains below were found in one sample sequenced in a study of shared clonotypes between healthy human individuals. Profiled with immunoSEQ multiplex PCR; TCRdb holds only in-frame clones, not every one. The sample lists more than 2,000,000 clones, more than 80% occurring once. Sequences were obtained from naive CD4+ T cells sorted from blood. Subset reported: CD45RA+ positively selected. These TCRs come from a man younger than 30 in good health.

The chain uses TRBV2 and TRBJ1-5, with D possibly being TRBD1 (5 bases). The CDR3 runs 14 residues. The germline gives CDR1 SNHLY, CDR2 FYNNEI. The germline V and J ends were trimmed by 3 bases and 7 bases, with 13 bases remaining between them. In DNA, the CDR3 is TGTGCCAGCAGTGATTCGGGGGGATGGCAGCCCCAGCATTTT. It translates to CASSDSGGWQPQHF.

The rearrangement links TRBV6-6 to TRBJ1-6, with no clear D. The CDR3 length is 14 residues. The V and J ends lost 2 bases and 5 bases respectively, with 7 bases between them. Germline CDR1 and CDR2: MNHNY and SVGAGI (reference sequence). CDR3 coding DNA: TGTGCCAGCAGTTACAATAAAGATAATTCACCCCTCCACTTT. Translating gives CASSYNKDNSPLHF.

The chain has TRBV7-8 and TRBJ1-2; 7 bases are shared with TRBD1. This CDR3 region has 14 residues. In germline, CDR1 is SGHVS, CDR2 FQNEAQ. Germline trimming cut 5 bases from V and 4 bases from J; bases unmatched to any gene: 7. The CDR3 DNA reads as TGTGCCAGCAGCCCGCGACAGGGTTCCTATGGCTACACCTTC. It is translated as CASSPRQGSYGYTF.

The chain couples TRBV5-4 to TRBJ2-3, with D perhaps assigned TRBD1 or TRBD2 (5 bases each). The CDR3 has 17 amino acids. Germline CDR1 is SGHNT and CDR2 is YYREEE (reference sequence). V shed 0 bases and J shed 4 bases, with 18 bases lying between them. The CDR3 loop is CASSLVGDGLPSDTQYF. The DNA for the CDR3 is TGTGCCAGCAGCTTGGTCGGGGACGGACTTCCGTCAGATACGCAGTATTTT.